There are a few counts of the clone carrying this T cell receptor beta chain. What it binds is not known. Sequenced material consisted of expressed TCRB transcripts (all of the isolated RNA was reverse transcribed). Measured with immunoSEQ multiplex PCR; TCRdb has only the in-frame clones, and not every one. The table records a few hundred thousand clones, less than 15% of them present only once. The data derive from a study of beta chain features in type 1 diabetes. Findings of the study overall: When cDNA is sequenced, cells with high TCR expression could be over-represented. Junctions at VDJ sites from type 1 diabetes patients had fewer insertions and more deletions. TCRB CDR3 length was moderately but significantly reduced in all four CD4+ subsets of Type 1 diabetes patients.

In all sorted populations, purity surpassed 95%. Unmatched junction bases numbered 16, after V lost 4 bases and J lost 7 bases. Germline CDR1 SGHRS, CDR2 YFSETQ. This CDR3 region has 16 residues. The sequenced sample consisted of naive CD4+ T cells from blood. This TCR came from a woman between 18 and 29 years old with type 1 diabetes. J is TRBJ1-2 and V is TRBV5-1, with 7 bases that match TRBD1. This CDR3 is CASSPGTYGQAGGYTF. DNA of the CDR3: TGCGCCAGCAGCCCCGGGACATACGGACAGGCGGGTGGCTACACCTTC.